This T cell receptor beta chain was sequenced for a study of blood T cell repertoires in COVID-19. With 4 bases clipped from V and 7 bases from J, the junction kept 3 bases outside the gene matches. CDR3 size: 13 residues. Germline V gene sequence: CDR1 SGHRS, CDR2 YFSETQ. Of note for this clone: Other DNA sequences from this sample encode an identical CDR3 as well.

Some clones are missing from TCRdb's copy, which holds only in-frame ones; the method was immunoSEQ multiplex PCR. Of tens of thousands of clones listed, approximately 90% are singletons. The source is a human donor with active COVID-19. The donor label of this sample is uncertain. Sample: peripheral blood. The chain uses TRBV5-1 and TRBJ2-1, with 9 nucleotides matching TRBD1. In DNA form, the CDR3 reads TGCGCCAGCAGCCTTGGACAGGGGAATGAGCAGTTCTTC. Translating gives CASSLGQGNEQFF.